This T cell receptor beta chain was sequenced during a study of shared clonotypes between healthy human individuals. TCRdb keeps only in-frame clones here, not all; method: immunoSEQ multiplex PCR. The sample lists approximately 2,000,000 clones, 80% to 95% occurring once. Germline-derived CDR1 and CDR2 are GTSNPN and SVGIG (reference sequence). This CDR3 has 14 residues. Terminally differentiated effector memory CD45RA+ cells were excluded by CCR7 positive selection of CD45RO-negative cells. On this clone itself: The junction shows a germline mismatch at one end, possibly a read error.

The material sequenced was naive CD8+ T cells from PBMCs. The receptor was derived from a man between 18 and 35 years old in good health. Some clones in this sample may be carry-over from other donors' samples. The chain is built from TRBV30 and TRBJ2-1, with D tentatively TRBD1 or TRBD2 (6 bases each). CDR3 sequence reads: CAMGGPGSYNEQFF. The CDR3 DNA sequence: TGCGCTATGGGGGGCCCGGGGTCCTACAATGAGCAGTTCTTC.